The rows below give T cell receptor beta chains drawn from one sample of a study of blood T cell repertoires in COVID-19. Profiled with immunoSEQ multiplex PCR; TCRdb holds only in-frame clones, not every one. Of approximately 190,000 clones in the sample, around 84% are singletons; the top ten hold roughly 14%. Sequenced sample: peripheral blood. These receptor sequences come from a man aged 25 to 45 with active or convalescent COVID-19. The CDR3 runs from the conserved cysteine through the conserved F or W. Fields, in order: clone size, V gene, J gene, D gene, CDR3 protein, CDR3 DNA. A D gene is named only where the DNA matches it firmly. Some rows have no size entry. The others give once, few or many, or a class for an expanded clone.

abundance: NA
v_gene: TRBV7-9
j_gene: TRBJ2-1
d_gene: TRBD1
CDR3aa: CASSLPLGQGGYNEQFF
CDR3nt: TGTGCCAGCAGCTTACCCCTCGGACAGGGGGGTTACAATGAGCAGTTCTTC

abundance: NA
v_gene: TRBV11-2
j_gene: TRBJ2-3
d_gene: NA
CDR3aa: CASTAGKDTQYF
CDR3nt: TGTGCCAGCACCGCGGGGAAAGATACGCAGTATTTT

abundance: NA
v_gene: TRBV19
j_gene: TRBJ1-4
d_gene: TRBD1
CDR3aa: CASRITGASEKLFF
CDR3nt: TGTGCCAGTAGGATCACAGGGGCTTCGGAAAAACTGTTTTTT

abundance: NA
v_gene: TRBV28
j_gene: TRBJ1-1
d_gene: NA
CDR3aa: CASSLNGPGAFF
CDR3nt: TGTGCCAGCAGTTTAAATGGGCCTGGAGCTTTCTTT

abundance: NA
v_gene: TRBV5-8
j_gene: TRBJ1-5
d_gene: TRBD1
CDR3aa: CASSWDRVFNQPQHF
CDR3nt: TGTGCCAGCAGTTGGGACAGGGTATTCAATCAGCCCCAGCATTTT

abundance: NA
v_gene: TRBV5-4
j_gene: TRBJ1-1
d_gene: NA
CDR3aa: CASSLGQGGALNTEAFF
CDR3nt: TGTGCCAGCAGCTTGGGGCAGGGAGGGGCCTTAAACACTGAAGCTTTCTTT

abundance: NA
v_gene: TRBV10-3
j_gene: TRBJ2-7
d_gene: TRBD2
CDR3aa: CAISADPGLVGYEQYF
CDR3nt: TGTGCCATCAGCGCCGACCCGGGACTAGTAGGCTACGAGCAGTACTTC

abundance: NA
v_gene: TRBV30
j_gene: TRBJ1-5
d_gene: NA
CDR3aa: CAWSVRAGGGRRGNQPQHF
CDR3nt: TGTGCCTGGAGTGTAAGAGCGGGCGGAGGGCGTCGTGGCAATCAGCCCCAGCATTTT

abundance: NA
v_gene: TRBV5-1
j_gene: TRBJ2-3
d_gene: NA
CDR3aa: CASSRGRTPDTQYF
CDR3nt: TGCGCCAGCAGTCGAGGCCGTACCCCCGATACGCAGTATTTT

abundance: NA
v_gene: TRBV18
j_gene: TRBJ1-1
d_gene: NA
CDR3aa: CASSLVASRGKNTEAFF
CDR3nt: TGTGCCAGCTCACTGGTGGCTAGTCGAGGGAAGAACACTGAAGCTTTCTTT

abundance: NA
v_gene: TRBV11-2
j_gene: TRBJ2-5
d_gene: TRBD2
CDR3aa: CASSVAGGIMETQYF
CDR3nt: TGTGCCAGCAGCGTTGCGGGGGGGATAATGGAGACCCAGTACTTC

abundance: NA
v_gene: TRBV7-9
j_gene: TRBJ1-2
d_gene: NA
CDR3aa: CASSLTPGGDGYTF
CDR3nt: TGTGCCAGCAGCTTAACCCCGGGCGGGGATGGCTACACCTTC

abundance: NA
v_gene: TRBV3-1/TRBV3-2
j_gene: TRBJ1-4
d_gene: TRBD1
CDR3aa: CASSPGTGGYEKLFF
CDR3nt: TGTGCCAGCAGCCCCGGAACAGGGGGGTATGAAAAACTGTTTTTT

abundance: NA
v_gene: TRBV27
j_gene: TRBJ1-5
d_gene: NA
CDR3aa: CASSTSPGVNQPQHF
CDR3nt: TGTGCCAGCAGCACTTCTCCGGGAGTGAATCAGCCCCAGCATTTT

abundance: NA
v_gene: TRBV5-1
j_gene: TRBJ1-3
d_gene: NA
CDR3aa: CASSLGQGRVSGNTIYF
CDR3nt: TGCGCCAGCAGCTTAGGTCAGGGCAGGGTCTCTGGAAACACCATATATTTT

abundance: NA
v_gene: TRBV2
j_gene: TRBJ2-1
d_gene: NA
CDR3aa: CASSAGIFRNEQFF
CDR3nt: TGTGCCAGCAGCGCCGGGATTTTTAGGAATGAGCAGTTCTTC

abundance: NA
v_gene: TRBV2
j_gene: TRBJ2-1
d_gene: TRBD1
CDR3aa: CASEPGGAYNEQFF
CDR3nt: TGTGCCAGCGAACCAGGGGGAGCCTACAATGAGCAGTTCTTC

abundance: NA
v_gene: TRBV28
j_gene: TRBJ1-2
d_gene: NA
CDR3aa: CASSLSLSGYTF
CDR3nt: TGTGCCAGCAGCCTGTCCCTGAGTGGCTACACCTTC

abundance: NA
v_gene: TRBV19
j_gene: TRBJ2-1
d_gene: TRBD1
CDR3aa: CASIPTGTNEQFF
CDR3nt: TGTGCCAGTATACCGACAGGGACGAATGAGCAGTTCTTC

abundance: few
v_gene: TRBV10-3
j_gene: TRBJ2-1
d_gene: NA
CDR3aa: CAIRGASYNEQFF
CDR3nt: TGTGCCATCAGGGGGGCCTCCTACAATGAGCAGTTCTTC

abundance: few
v_gene: TRBV1
j_gene: TRBJ1-5
d_gene: NA
CDR3aa: CTSSQGRGRQPQHF
CDR3nt: TGCACCAGCAGCCAAGGCAGGGGGAGGCAGCCCCAGCATTTT

abundance: NA
v_gene: TRBV19
j_gene: TRBJ1-5
d_gene: NA
CDR3aa: CASSDRGNSNQPQHF
CDR3nt: TGTGCCAGTAGTGATAGGGGCAATAGCAATCAGCCCCAGCATTTT

abundance: few
v_gene: TRBV3-1/TRBV3-2
j_gene: TRBJ1-5
d_gene: NA
CDR3aa: CASSQAGGNQPQHF
CDR3nt: TGTGCCAGCAGCCAGGCTGGAGGTAATCAGCCCCAGCATTTT

abundance: NA
v_gene: TRBV4-1
j_gene: TRBJ2-5
d_gene: TRBD2
CDR3aa: CASSQDYGTSGTETQYF
CDR3nt: TGCGCCAGCAGCCAAGACTACGGGACTAGCGGGACTGAGACCCAGTACTTC

abundance: NA
v_gene: TRBV19
j_gene: TRBJ1-5
d_gene: NA
CDR3aa: CASRYRAAPDRQPQHF
CDR3nt: TGTGCCAGTAGGTACAGGGCCGCGCCCGATCGTCAGCCCCAGCATTTT

abundance: NA
v_gene: TRBV4-3
j_gene: TRBJ2-3
d_gene: TRBD1
CDR3aa: CASSQGPATGEDTQYF
CDR3nt: TGCGCCAGCAGCCAAGGTCCTGCGACAGGGGAAGATACGCAGTATTTT

abundance: few
v_gene: TRBV30
j_gene: TRBJ1-5
d_gene: NA
CDR3aa: CAWSRGTGNQPQHF
CDR3nt: TGTGCCTGGAGCCGCGGGACGGGCAATCAGCCCCAGCATTTT